One TCR beta chain is described in this entry. This CDR3 has 13 amino acids. Germline trimming cut 1 base from V and 15 bases from J; bases unmatched to any gene: 8. CDR1 is MNHEY, CDR2 SVGAGI, per germline. This sample was taken from a study of blood T cell repertoires in COVID-19. Study details: Spain, Italy and the United States supplied samples that represented acute and convalescent COVID-19.

In the original processing: Researchers report that nucleated cell counts were estimated from reference gene primer amplification. Some clones are missing from TCRdb's copy, which holds only in-frame ones; the method was immunoSEQ multiplex PCR. V, J and clone size were drawn from that table, and D and trimming were deduced from the DNA. The data show roughly 30,000 clones, more than 85% seen once. The chain is built from TRBV6-5 and TRBJ2-1; 8 nucleotides match TRBD1. Input material: peripheral blood. The TCR was taken from a human donor in a cohort sampled during active COVID-19. CDR3: CASSYFLGQGAFF. The CDR3 nucleotides are TGTGCCAGCAGTTACTTTCTCGGGCAGGGGGCGTTCTTC.